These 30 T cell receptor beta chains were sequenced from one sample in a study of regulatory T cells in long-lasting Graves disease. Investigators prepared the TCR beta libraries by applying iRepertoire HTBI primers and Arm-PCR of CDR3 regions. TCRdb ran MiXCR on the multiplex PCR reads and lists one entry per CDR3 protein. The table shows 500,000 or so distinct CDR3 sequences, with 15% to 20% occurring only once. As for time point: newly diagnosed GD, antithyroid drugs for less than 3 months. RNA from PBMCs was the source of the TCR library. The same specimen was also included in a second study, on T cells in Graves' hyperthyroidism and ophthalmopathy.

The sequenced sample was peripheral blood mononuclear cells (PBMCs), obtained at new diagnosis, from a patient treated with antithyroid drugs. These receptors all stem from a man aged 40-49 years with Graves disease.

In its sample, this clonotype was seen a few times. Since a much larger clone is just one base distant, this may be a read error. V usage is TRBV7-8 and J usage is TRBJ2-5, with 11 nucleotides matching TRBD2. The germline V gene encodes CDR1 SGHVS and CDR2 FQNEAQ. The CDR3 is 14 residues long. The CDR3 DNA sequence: TGTGCCAGCAGCGTAGCGGGAGGGATAGAGACCCAGTACTTC. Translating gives CASSVAGGIETQYF.

The CDR3 sequence is CASSRDRVSPNVLTF. The CDR3 DNA sequence: TGTGCCAGTAGTAGGGACAGGGTCTCGCCCAACGTCCTGACTTTC. This sequence joins TRBV19 and TRBJ2-6; TRBD1 aligns across 9 bases. The CDR3 contains 15 residues. V shed 4 bases, J shed 8 bases, and the junction held 6 bases outside the gene matches. Per the germline V gene, CDR1 is LNHDA and CDR2 is SQIVND (reference sequence).

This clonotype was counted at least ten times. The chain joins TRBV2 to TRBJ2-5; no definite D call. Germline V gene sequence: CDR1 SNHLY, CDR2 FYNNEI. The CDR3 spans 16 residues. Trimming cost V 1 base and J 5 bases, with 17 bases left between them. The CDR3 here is CASSEEFGRPRETQYF. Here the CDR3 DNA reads TGTGCCAGCAGTGAAGAGTTTGGACGGCCTCGGGAGACCCAGTACTTC.

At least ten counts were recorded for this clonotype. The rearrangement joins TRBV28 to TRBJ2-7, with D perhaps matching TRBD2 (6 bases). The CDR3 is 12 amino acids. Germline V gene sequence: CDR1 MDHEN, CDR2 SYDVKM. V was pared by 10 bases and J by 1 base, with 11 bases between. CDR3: CATVSGSYEQYF. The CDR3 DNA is TGTGCCACAGTGAGCGGGTCCTACGAGCAGTACTTC. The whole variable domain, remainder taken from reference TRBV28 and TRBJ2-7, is DVKVTQSSRYLVKRTGEKVFLECVQDMDHENMFWYRQDPGLGLRLIYFSYDVKMKEKGDIPEGYSVSREKKERFSLILESASTNQTSMYLCATVSGSYEQYFGPGTRLTVT.

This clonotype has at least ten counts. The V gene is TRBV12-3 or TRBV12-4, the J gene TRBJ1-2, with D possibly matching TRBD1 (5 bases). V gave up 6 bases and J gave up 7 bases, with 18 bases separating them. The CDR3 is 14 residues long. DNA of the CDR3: TGTGCCAGCAGACTCCAGGGTGTTTCTTCTGGCTACACCTTC. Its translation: CASRLQGVSSGYTF.

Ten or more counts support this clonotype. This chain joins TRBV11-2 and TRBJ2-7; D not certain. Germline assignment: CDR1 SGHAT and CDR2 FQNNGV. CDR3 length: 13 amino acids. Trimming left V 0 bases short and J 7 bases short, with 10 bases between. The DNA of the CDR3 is TGTGCCAGCAGCTTAGAAGGCGTCCGGGAGCAGTACTTC. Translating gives CASSLEGVREQYF.

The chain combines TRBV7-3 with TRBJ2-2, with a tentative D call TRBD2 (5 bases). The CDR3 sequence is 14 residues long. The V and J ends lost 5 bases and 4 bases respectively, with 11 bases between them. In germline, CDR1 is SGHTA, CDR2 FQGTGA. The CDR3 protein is CASSPSSTTGELFF. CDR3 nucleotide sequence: TGTGCCAGCAGCCCTTCTAGCACCACCGGGGAGCTGTTTTTT.

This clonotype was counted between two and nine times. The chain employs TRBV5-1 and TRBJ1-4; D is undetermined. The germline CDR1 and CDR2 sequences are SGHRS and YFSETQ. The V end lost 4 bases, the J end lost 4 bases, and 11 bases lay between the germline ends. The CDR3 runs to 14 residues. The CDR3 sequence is CASSEEGVNEKLFF. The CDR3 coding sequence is TGCGCCAGCAGCGAAGAGGGCGTTAATGAAAAACTGTTTTTT.

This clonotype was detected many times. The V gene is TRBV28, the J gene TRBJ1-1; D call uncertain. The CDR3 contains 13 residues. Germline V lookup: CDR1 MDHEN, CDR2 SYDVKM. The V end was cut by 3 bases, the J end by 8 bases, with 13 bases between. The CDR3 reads CASSFNGPWEAFF. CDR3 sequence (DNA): TGTGCCAGCAGTTTTAATGGACCATGGGAAGCTTTCTTT.

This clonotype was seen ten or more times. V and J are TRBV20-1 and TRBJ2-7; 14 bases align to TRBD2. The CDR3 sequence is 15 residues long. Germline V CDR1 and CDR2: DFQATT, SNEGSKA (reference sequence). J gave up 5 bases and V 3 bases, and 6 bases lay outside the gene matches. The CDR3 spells CSASLGLAGVDEQYF. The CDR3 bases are TGCAGTGCTAGCCTGGGACTAGCGGGAGTCGACGAGCAGTACTTC.

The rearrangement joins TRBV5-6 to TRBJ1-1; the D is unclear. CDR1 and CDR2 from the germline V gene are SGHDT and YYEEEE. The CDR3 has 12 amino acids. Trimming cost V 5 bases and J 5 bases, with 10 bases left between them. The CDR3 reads CASSQVKTEAFF. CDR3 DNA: TGTGCCAGCAGTCAAGTAAAGACTGAAGCTTTCTTT.

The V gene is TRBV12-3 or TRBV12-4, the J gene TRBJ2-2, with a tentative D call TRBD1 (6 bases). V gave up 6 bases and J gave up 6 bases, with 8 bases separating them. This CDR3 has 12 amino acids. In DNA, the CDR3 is TGTGCCAGCAGCGACAGGTCCGGGGAGCTGTTTTTT. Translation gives CASSDRSGELFF.

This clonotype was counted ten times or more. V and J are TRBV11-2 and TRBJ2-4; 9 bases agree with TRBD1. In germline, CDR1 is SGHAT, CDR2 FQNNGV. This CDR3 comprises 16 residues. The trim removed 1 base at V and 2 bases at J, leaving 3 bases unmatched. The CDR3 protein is CASSLGQGVTKNIQYF. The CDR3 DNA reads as TGTGCCAGCAGCTTAGGACAGGGGGTAACCAAAAACATTCAGTACTTC.

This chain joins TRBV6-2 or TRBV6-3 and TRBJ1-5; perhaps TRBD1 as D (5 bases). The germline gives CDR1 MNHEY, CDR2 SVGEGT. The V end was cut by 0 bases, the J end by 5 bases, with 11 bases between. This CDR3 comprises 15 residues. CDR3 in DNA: TGTGCCAGCAGTTACTCGGGACCACGGGATCAGCCCCAGCATTTT. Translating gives CASSYSGPRDQPQHF.

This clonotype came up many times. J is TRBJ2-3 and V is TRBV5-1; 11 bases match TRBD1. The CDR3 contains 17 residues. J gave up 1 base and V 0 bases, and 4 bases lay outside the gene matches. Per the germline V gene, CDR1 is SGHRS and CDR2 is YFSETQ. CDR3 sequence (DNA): TGCGCCAGCAGCTTGGGTGGGACAGGGGGACGCACAGATACGCAGTATTTT. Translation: CASSLGGTGGRTDTQYF.

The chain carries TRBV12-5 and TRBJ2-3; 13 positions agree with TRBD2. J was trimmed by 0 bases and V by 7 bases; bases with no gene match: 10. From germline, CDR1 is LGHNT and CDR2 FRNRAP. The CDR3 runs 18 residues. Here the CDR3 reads CASEFGTSGKSSTDTQYF. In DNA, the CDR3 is TGTGCTAGTGAATTCGGGACTAGCGGGAAATCTAGCACAGATACGCAGTATTTT.

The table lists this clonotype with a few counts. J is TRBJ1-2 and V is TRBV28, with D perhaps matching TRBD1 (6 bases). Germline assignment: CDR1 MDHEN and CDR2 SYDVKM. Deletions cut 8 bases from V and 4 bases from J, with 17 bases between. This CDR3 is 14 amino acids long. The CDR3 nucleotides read TGTGCCAGCGTCCCGGGGCAACAGGGCTATGGCTACACCTTC. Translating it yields CASVPGQQGYGYTF.

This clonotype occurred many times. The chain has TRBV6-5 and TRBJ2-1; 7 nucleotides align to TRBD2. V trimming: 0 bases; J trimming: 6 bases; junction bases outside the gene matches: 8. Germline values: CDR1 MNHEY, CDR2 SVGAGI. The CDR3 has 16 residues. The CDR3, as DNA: TGTGCCAGCAGTTACTCGGCTAGCGGTAAGGTCAATGAGCAGTTCTTC. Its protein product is CASSYSASGKVNEQFF.

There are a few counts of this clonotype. The CDR3 spells CASSVMTSYSGNTIYF. CDR3 sequence (DNA): TGTGCCAGCAGCGTAATGACATCTTACTCTGGAAACACCATATATTTT. This chain connects TRBV9 to TRBJ1-3; D is uncertain. V was cut by 1 base and J by 0 bases, with 11 bases left in between. Germline V gene sequence: CDR1 SGDLS, CDR2 YYNGEE. This CDR3 is built from 16 residues.

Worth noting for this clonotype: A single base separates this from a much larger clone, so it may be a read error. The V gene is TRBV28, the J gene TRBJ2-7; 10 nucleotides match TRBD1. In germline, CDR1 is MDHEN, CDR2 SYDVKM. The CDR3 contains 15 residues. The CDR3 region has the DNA TGTGCCGGCAGTTCCGAGGACAGGGGGGTAGGGGAGCAGTACTTC. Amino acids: CAGSSEDRGVGEQYF.

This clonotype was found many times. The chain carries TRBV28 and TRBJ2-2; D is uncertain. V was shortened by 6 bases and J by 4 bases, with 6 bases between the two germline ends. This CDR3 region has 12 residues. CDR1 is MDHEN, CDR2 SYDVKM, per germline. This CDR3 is CASSQPTGELFF. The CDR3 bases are TGTGCCAGCAGCCAACCCACCGGGGAGCTGTTTTTT.

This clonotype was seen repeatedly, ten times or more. The CDR3 loop reads CASSQGIGNQPQHF. CDR3 bases: TGTGCCAGCAGCCAGGGGATTGGCAATCAGCCCCAGCATTTT. The chain recombines TRBV6-1 with TRBJ1-5, with D perhaps TRBD1 (6 bases). CDR3 length equals 14 residues. Germline CDR1 MNHNS, CDR2 SASEGT. Trimming pared 6 bases from V and 2 bases from J, leaving 11 bases between.

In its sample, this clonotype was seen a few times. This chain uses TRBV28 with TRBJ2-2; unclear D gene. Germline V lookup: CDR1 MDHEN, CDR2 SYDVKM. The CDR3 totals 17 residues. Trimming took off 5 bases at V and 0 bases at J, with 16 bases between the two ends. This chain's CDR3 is CASSLSSINPNTGELFF. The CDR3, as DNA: TGTGCCAGCAGTCTCTCTAGTATTAACCCGAACACCGGGGAGCTGTTTTTT.

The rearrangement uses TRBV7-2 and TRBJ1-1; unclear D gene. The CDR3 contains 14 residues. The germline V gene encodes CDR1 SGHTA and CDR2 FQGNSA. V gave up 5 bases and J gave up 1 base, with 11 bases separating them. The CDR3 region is CASSVVGSNTEAFF. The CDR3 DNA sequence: TGTGCCAGCAGCGTAGTCGGATCGAACACTGAAGCTTTCTTT.

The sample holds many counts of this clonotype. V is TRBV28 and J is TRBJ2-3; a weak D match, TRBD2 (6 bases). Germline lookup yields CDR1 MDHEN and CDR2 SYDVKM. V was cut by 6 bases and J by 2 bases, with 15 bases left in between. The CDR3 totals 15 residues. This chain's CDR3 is CASSLDGSTTDTQYF. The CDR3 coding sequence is TGTGCCAGCAGCTTAGACGGGAGCACCACAGATACGCAGTATTTT.

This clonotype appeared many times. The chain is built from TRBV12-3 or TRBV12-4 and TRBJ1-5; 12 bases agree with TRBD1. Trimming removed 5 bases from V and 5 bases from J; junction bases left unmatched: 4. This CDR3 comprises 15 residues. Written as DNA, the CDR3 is TGTGCCAGCAGTGTCCGGGACAGGGGGCATCAGCCCCAGCATTTT. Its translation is CASSVRDRGHQPQHF.

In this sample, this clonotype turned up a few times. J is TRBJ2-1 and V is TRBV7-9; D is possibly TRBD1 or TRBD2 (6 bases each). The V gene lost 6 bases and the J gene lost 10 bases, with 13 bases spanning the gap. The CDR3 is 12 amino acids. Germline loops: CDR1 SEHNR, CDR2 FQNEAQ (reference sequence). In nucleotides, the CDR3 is TGTGCCAGCAGTTCAGGGGCGGGGGAGCAGTTCTTC. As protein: CASSSGAGEQFF.

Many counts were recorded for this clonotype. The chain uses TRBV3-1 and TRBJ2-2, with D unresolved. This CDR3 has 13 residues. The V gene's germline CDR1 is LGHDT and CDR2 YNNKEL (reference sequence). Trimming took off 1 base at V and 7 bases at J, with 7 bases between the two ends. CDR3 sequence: CASSQGVIGELFF. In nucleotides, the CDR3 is TGTGCCAGCAGCCAAGGTGTTATCGGGGAGCTGTTTTTT.

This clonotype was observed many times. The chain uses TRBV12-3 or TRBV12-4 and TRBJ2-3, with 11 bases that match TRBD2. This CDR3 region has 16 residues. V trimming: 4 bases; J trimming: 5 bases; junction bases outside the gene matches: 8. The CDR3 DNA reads TGTGCCAGCAGTTACCAACTAGCGGGAGCGCAAGATACGCAGTATTTT. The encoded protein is CASSYQLAGAQDTQYF.

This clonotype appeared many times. The DNA for the CDR3 is TGCAGTGCCGCAAGGGAAACTGGGGCCAACGTCCTGACTTTC. This sequence encodes CSAARETGANVLTF. V and J are TRBV20-1 and TRBJ2-6, with D unclear. V lost 6 bases and J lost 2, with 11 bases in between. The CDR3 sequence is 14 residues long. The germline V gene has CDR1 DFQATT and CDR2 SNEGSKA (reference sequence).